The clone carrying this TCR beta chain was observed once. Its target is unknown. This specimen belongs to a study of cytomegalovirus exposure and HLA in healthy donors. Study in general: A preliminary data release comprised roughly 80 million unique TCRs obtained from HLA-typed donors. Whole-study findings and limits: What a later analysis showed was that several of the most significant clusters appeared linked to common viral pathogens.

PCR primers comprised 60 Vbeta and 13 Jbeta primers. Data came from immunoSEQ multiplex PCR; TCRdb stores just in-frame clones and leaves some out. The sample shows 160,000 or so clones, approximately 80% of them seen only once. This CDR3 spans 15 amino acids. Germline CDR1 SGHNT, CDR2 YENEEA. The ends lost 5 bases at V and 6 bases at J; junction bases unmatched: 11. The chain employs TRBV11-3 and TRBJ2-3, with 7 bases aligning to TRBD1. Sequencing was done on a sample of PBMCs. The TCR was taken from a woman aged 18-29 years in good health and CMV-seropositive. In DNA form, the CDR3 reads TGTGCCAGCAGCCAGACAGGGTTTTTGGGGGATACGCAGTATTTT. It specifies CASSQTGFLGDTQYF.